Listed here are 14 T cell receptor beta chains from one sample, sequenced in a study of cytomegalovirus exposure and HLA in healthy donors (dated by TCRdb to the late 2010s). The method behind the library was the immunoSEQ multiplex PCR assay. A mixture of 60 forward primers for TCR Vbeta segments and 13 reverse primers for TCR Jbeta segments was used in the multiplex PCR. Not all clones reach the TCRdb copy of this immuneACCESS table, which keeps in-frame sequences only. Checked studies attribute under half of the gap to unresolved V genes and leave the rest unexplained. Recorded for this sample are about 60,000 clones; approximately 80% of them occurred a single time. Approximately 6% of the sample goes to the ten largest clones. Specimen: PBMCs. Source of these receptors: a male donor in good health and CMV-seronegative.

The chain is built from TRBV2 and TRBJ2-7; maybe TRBD2 (6 bases). The germline V gene encodes CDR1 SNHLY and CDR2 FYNNEI. Trimming took off 8 bases at V and 0 bases at J, with 8 bases between the two ends. CDR3 length equals 12 residues. The CDR3 nucleotides read TGTGCCAGCGGGGGGACCTCCTACGAGCAGTACTTC. Translation: CASGGTSYEQYF.

There are a few counts of this clone. The V call is TRBV5-4, the J call TRBJ2-1; D is unresolved. CDR3 length equals 15 residues. With 2 bases removed from V and 0 bases from J, the gap between germline ends came to 9 bases. Per the germline V gene, CDR1 is SGHNT and CDR2 is YYREEE (reference sequence). CDR3 sequence reads: CASSFTVSSYNEQFF. DNA of the CDR3: TGTGCCAGCAGCTTCACGGTGAGCTCCTACAATGAGCAGTTCTTC.

The rearrangement joins TRBV5-4 to TRBJ2-1, with 8 bases that match TRBD1. The CDR3 is 15 residues long. CDR1 is SGHNT and CDR2 is YYREEE in the germline V gene (reference sequence). The J segment lost 8 bases and the V segment lost 4 bases, leaving 11 bases of the junction unmatched. The CDR3 sequence: CASSGRDRTFDEQFF. CDR3 in DNA: TGTGCCAGCAGCGGCCGGGACAGGACGTTTGATGAGCAGTTCTTC.

The V and J genes are TRBV12-5 and TRBJ2-3, with TRBD2 as a possible D gene (6 bases). The germline V gene has CDR1 LGHNT and CDR2 FRNRAP. Trimming removed 5 bases from V and 2 bases from J, with 11 bases in between. The CDR3 has 14 residues. DNA of the CDR3: TGTGCTAGTGGTCCTGGGGACTTCACAGATACGCAGTATTTT. Translation: CASGPGDFTDTQYF.

Only one count was recorded for this clone. The chain joins TRBV28 to TRBJ2-3; a weak D match, TRBD2 (5 bases). The CDR3 totals 16 residues. Germline V gives CDR1 MDHEN, CDR2 SYDVKM. V was clipped by 4 bases and J by 0 bases, with 14 bases between them. CDR3 residues: CASSSLGGRSTDTQYF. CDR3 DNA: TGTGCCAGCAGTTCATTAGGTGGGAGAAGCACAGATACGCAGTATTTT. The full variable domain, completed using reference TRBV28 and TRBJ2-3, is DVKVTQSSRYLVKRTGEKVFLECVQDMDHENMFWYRQDPGLGLRLIYFSYDVKMKEKGDIPEGYSVSREKKERFSLILESASTNQTSMYLCASSSLGGRSTDTQYFGPGTRLTVL.

The CDR3 reads CASSWMTLRGNEQFF. CDR3 DNA: TGTGCCAGCAGCTGGATGACACTCCGGGGCAATGAGCAGTTCTTC. This rearrangement joins TRBV7-9 to TRBJ2-1; maybe TRBD2 (5 bases). The V end was cut by 4 bases, the J end by 6 bases, with 16 bases between. This CDR3 is built from 15 residues. From germline, CDR1 is SEHNR and CDR2 FQNEAQ (reference sequence).

The rearrangement links TRBV6-1 to TRBJ2-7, with D perhaps matching TRBD2 (5 bases). Germline loops: CDR1 MNHNS, CDR2 SASEGT. V was cut by 2 bases and J by 7 bases, with 12 bases left in between. This CDR3 contains 13 residues. The CDR3 sequence is CASSESRVGEQYF. The CDR3 bases are TGTGCCAGCAGTGAATCGCGGGTTGGAGAGCAGTACTTC.

CDR3 sequence reads: CASSPAGITEAFF. Written as DNA, the CDR3 is TGTGCCAGCTCACCAGCCGGGATCACTGAAGCTTTCTTT. The V and J genes are TRBV18 and TRBJ1-1, with D unresolved. The CDR3 is 13 residues long. Trimming left V 2 bases short and J 4 bases short, with 8 bases between. Germline V lookup: CDR1 KGHSH, CDR2 LQKENI.

The chain combines TRBV7-2 with TRBJ2-7; 7 bases line up with TRBD1. V shed 1 base, J shed 2 bases, and the junction held 2 bases outside the gene matches. The V gene's germline CDR1 is SGHTA and CDR2 FQGNSA. CDR3 length: 14 amino acids. The CDR3, as DNA: TGTGCCAGCAGCTTAGTAGGACAGGCCTACGAGCAGTACTTC. Protein sequence: CASSLVGQAYEQYF.

This chain joins TRBV30 and TRBJ1-2; TRBD1 matches 8 bases. V was pared by 2 bases and J by 4 bases, with 3 bases of the junction left unmatched. The CDR3 loop spans 13 amino acids. Germline loops: CDR1 GTSNPN, CDR2 SVGIG (reference sequence). The CDR3 here is CAWSRQGTYGYTF. CDR3 coding DNA: TGTGCCTGGAGTCGACAGGGGACCTATGGCTACACCTTC.

The chain employs TRBV27 and TRBJ1-5; 11 bases align to TRBD1. V shed 4 bases, J shed 4 bases, and the junction held 6 bases outside the gene matches. Germline assignment: CDR1 MNHEY and CDR2 SMNVEV (reference sequence). This CDR3 region has 16 residues. CDR3 residues: CASSYSGTGGNQPQHF. The CDR3 DNA sequence: TGTGCCAGCAGTTATTCCGGGACAGGGGGAAATCAGCCCCAGCATTTT.

This chain joins TRBV25-1 and TRBJ2-1; 7 nucleotides match TRBD1. The CDR3 length is 14 residues. Germline-derived CDR1 and CDR2 are MGHDK and SYGVNS. V lost 1 base, J lost 12 bases, and 9 bases stayed unmatched. The CDR3 here is CASSEFKGAVGQFF. CDR3 in DNA: TGTGCCAGCAGTGAATTCAAGGGGGCTGTGGGGCAGTTCTTC.

This chain connects TRBV6-5 to TRBJ2-7; D is possibly TRBD2 (6 bases). V dropped 5 bases and J dropped 6 bases, with 17 bases sitting between them. CDR1 and CDR2 from the germline V gene are MNHEY and SVGAGI. CDR3 size: 14 residues. CDR3 loop: CASSEGTDTSEQYF. DNA of the CDR3: TGTGCCAGCAGTGAAGGGACTGACACCTCCGAGCAGTACTTC.

Regarding this clone: The junction and the germline gene differ at one end; a read error may be behind it. This chain links TRBV18 with TRBJ1-6, with D tentatively TRBD1 (6 bases). The germline gives CDR1 KGHSH, CDR2 LQKENI. The CDR3 extends over 15 amino acids. The CDR3 region is CANSLQGFKGSPLHF. CDR3 DNA: TGTGCCAACTCACTACAGGGATTTAAGGGTTCACCCCTCCACTTT.